The 5 T cell receptor beta chains reported below all come from one sample, sequenced in a study of cytomegalovirus exposure and HLA in healthy donors. Primers for the PCR totalled 60 Vbeta and 13 Jbeta. Sequencing used immunoSEQ multiplex PCR; TCRdb keeps in-frame clones, though not all of them. This sample has nearly 200,000 clones, with 70% to 80% found just once. Sequencing was carried out using PBMCs. These receptors originate from a male donor in good health and CMV-seropositive.

This chain links TRBV7-9 with TRBJ2-7; D possibly corresponds to TRBD2 (6 bases). The CDR3 runs to 15 residues. Per the germline V gene, CDR1 is SEHNR and CDR2 is FQNEAQ (reference sequence). Trimming cost V 1 base and J 6 bases, with 16 bases left between them. In nucleotides, the CDR3 is TGTGCCAGCAGCTTAGTTAGCGGCGCGATACCCGAGCAGTACTTC. As protein: CASSLVSGAIPEQYF. Complete variable domain (other parts from reference TRBV7-9 and TRBJ2-7): DTGVSQNPRHKITKRGQNVTFRCDPISEHNRLYWYRQTLGQGPEFLTYFQNEAQLEKSRLLSDRFSAERPKGSFSTLEIQRTEQGDSAMYLCASSLVSGAIPEQYFGPGTRLTVT.

The V gene is TRBV25-1, the J gene TRBJ1-1; maybe TRBD1 (5 bases). In germline, CDR1 is MGHDK, CDR2 SYGVNS. There are 14 residues in the CDR3. With 3 bases removed from V and 6 bases from J, the gap between germline ends came to 14 bases. CDR3 coding DNA: TGTGCCAGCAGTGATGCAGGGCGGACGGCTGAAGCTTTCTTT. This translates into CASSDAGRTAEAFF.

In its sample, this clone was seen once. The CDR3: CASSIRGGQETQYF. The DNA for the CDR3 is TGTGCCAGTAGTATAAGGGGGGGTCAAGAGACCCAGTACTTC. This chain links TRBV19 with TRBJ2-5; a weak D match, TRBD2 (7 bases). V was trimmed by 2 bases and J by 2 bases, leaving 9 bases between them. There are 14 residues in the CDR3. Germline V gene sequence: CDR1 LNHDA, CDR2 SQIVND (reference sequence). The entire variable domain, with the rest obtained from reference TRBV19 and TRBJ2-5, is as follows: DGGITQSPKYLFRKEGQNVTLSCEQNLNHDAMYWYRQDPGQGLRLIYYSQIVNDFQKGDIAEGYSVSREKKESFPLTVTSAQKNPTAFYLCASSIRGGQETQYFGPGTRLLVL.

V is TRBV27 and J is TRBJ2-3; 9 nucleotides agree with TRBD2. The V gene end was trimmed by 1 base and the J gene end by 4 bases; junction bases not matched to a gene: 6. Per the germline V gene, CDR1 is MNHEY and CDR2 is SMNVEV (reference sequence). The CDR3 contains 16 residues. CDR3 nucleotide sequence: TGTGCCAGCAGTTTATTGGGGACTAGCAGGGCAGATACGCAGTATTTT. This codes for CASSLLGTSRADTQYF.

The gene calls are TRBV2 and TRBJ2-4, with D unclear. The V and J ends lost 6 bases and 9 bases respectively, with 9 bases between them. CDR1 is SNHLY, CDR2 FYNNEI, per germline. The length of the CDR3 is 11 residues. CDR3 bases: TGTGCCAGCAGATCTCAGGTCATTCAGTACTTC. It specifies CASRSQVIQYF.